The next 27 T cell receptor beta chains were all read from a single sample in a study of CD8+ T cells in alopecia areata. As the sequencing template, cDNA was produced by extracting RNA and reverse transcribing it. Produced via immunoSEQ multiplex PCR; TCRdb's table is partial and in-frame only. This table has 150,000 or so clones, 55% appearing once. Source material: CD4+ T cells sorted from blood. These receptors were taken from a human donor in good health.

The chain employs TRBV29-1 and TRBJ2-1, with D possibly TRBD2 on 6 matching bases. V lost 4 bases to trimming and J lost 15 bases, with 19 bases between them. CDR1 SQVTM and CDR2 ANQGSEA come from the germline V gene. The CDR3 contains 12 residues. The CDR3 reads CSVGAGGPSGFF. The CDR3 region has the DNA TGCAGCGTTGGTGCAGGAGGGCCGTCGGGGTTCTTC.

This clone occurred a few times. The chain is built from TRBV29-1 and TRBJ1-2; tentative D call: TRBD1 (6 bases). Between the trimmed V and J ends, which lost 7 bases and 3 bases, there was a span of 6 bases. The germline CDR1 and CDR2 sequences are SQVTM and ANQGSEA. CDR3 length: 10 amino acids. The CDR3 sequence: CSAGDYGYTF. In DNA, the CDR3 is TGCAGCGCAGGGGACTATGGCTACACCTTC.

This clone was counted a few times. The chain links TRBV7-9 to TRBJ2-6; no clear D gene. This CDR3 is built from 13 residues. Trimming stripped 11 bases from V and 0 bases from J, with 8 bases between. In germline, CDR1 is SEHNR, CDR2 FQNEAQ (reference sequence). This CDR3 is CAGLGSGANVLTF. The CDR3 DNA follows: TGTGCCGGCTTGGGCTCTGGGGCCAACGTCCTGACTTTC. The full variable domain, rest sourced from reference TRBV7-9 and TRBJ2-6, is DTGVSQNPRHKITKRGQNVTFRCDPISEHNRLYWYRQTLGQGPEFLTYFQNEAQLEKSRLLSDRFSAERPKGSFSTLEIQRTEQGDSAMYLCAGLGSGANVLTFGAGSRLTVL.

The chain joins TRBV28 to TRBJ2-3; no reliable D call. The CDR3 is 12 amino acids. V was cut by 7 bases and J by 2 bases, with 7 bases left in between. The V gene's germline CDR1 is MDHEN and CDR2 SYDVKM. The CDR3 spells CASKGPTDTQYF. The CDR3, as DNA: TGTGCCAGCAAGGGCCCCACAGATACGCAGTATTTT.

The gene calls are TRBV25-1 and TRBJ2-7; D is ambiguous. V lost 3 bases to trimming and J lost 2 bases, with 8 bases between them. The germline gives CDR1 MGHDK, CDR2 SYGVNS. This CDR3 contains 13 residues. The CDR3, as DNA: TGTGCCAGCAGTGAGTACCGGGCCTACGAGCAGTACTTC. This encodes CASSEYRAYEQYF.

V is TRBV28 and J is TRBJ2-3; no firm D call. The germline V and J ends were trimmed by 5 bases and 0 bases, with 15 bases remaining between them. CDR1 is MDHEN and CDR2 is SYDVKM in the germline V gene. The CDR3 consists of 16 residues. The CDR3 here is CASSQPRGISTDTQYF. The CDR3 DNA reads TGTGCCAGCAGTCAACCAAGAGGAATTAGCACAGATACGCAGTATTTT.

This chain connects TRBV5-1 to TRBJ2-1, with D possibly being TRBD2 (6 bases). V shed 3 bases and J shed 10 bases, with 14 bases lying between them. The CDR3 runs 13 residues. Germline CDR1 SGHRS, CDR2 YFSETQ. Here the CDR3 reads CASSWREAGEQFF. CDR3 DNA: TGCGCCAGCAGCTGGAGGGAAGCGGGCGAGCAGTTCTTC.

The CDR3, as DNA: TGCGCCAGCACGTGGGGGGCCCAAGAGACCCAGTACTTC. It yields the protein CASTWGAQETQYF. The genes are TRBV5-1 and TRBJ2-5; the D gene could be TRBD1 or TRBD2 (6 bases each). The CDR3 is 13 residues long. V was clipped by 6 bases and J by 1 base, with 10 bases between them. The germline V gene encodes CDR1 SGHRS and CDR2 YFSETQ.

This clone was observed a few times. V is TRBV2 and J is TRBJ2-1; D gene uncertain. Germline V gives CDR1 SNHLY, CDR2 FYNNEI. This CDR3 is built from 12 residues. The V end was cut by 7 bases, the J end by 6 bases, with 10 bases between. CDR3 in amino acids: CASNQTPNEQFF. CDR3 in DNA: TGTGCCAGCAACCAGACCCCCAATGAGCAGTTCTTC.

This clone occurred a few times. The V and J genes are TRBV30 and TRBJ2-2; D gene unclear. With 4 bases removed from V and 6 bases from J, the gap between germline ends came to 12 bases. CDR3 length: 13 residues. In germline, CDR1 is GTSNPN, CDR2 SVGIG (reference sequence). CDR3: CAWNPRRPGELFF. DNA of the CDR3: TGTGCCTGGAACCCAAGAAGGCCCGGGGAGCTGTTTTTT.

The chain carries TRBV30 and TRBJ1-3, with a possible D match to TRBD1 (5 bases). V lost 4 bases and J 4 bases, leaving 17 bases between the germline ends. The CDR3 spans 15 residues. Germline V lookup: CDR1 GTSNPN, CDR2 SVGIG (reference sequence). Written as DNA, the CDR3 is TGTGCCTGGACCCTCCCCTGGGGCGACGGAAACACCATATATTTT. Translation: CAWTLPWGDGNTIYF.

CDR3 in amino acids: CASSPGTADQPQHF. CDR3 coding DNA: TGTGCCAGCAGCCCAGGGACAGCCGATCAGCCCCAGCATTTT. V usage is TRBV7-9 and J usage is TRBJ1-5, with 7 nucleotides matching TRBD1. V shed 5 bases and J 5 bases; nucleotides not matched to a gene: 6. The germline CDR1 and CDR2 sequences are SEHNR and FQNEAQ (reference sequence). The CDR3 length is 14 residues.

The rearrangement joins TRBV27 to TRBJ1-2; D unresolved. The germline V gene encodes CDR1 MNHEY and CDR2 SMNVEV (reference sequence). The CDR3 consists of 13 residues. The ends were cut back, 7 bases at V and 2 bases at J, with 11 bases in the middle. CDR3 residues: CASKRRSNYGYTF. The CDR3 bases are TGTGCCAGCAAAAGGAGAAGCAACTATGGCTACACCTTC.

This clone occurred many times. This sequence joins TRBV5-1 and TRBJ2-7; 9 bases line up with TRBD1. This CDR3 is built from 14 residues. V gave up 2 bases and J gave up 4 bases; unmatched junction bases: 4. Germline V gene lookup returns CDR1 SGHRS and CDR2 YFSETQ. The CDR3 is CASSFMDRGYEQYF. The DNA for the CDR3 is TGCGCCAGCAGCTTTATGGACAGGGGATACGAGCAGTACTTC. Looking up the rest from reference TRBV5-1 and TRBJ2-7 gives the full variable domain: KAGVTQTPRYLIKTRGQQVTLSCSPISGHRSVSWYQQTPGQGLQFLFEYFSETQRNKGNFPGRFSGRQFSNSRSEMNVSTLELGDSALYLCASSFMDRGYEQYFGPGTRLTVT.

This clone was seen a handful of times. The CDR3 DNA sequence: TGTGCCAGTAGTAGAGACCTTACTAGCGGGAGAAGGAATGAGCAGTTCTTC. Its protein is CASSRDLTSGRRNEQFF. This chain joins TRBV19 and TRBJ2-1; the match to TRBD2 covers 11 bases. CDR1 and CDR2 from the germline V gene are LNHDA and SQIVND (reference sequence). CDR3 size: 17 residues. J gave up 7 bases and V 4 bases, and 12 bases lay outside the gene matches.

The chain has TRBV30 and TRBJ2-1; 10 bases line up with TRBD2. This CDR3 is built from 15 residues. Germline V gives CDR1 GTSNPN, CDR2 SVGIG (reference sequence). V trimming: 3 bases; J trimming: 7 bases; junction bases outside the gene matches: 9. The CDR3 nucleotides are TGTGCCTGGAGAAGGGCTAGCGGGAGTCTTAATGAGCAGTTCTTC. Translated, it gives CAWRRASGSLNEQFF. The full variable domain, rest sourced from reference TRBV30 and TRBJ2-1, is SQTIHQWPATLVQPVGSPLSLECTVEGTSNPNLYWYRQAAGRGLQLLFYSVGIGQISSEVPQNLSASRPQDRQFILSSKKLLLSDSGFYLCAWRRASGSLNEQFFGPGTRLTVL.

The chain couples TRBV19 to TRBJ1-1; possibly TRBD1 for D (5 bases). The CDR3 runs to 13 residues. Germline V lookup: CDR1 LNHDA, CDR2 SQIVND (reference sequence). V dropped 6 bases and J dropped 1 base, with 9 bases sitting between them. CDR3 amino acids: CASRTGANTEAFF. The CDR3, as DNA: TGTGCCAGTAGGACTGGGGCGAACACTGAAGCTTTCTTT.

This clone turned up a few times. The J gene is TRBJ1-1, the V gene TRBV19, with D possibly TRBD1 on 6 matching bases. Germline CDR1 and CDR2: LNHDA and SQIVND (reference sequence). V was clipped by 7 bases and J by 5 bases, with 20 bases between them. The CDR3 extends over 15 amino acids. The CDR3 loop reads CASTRGQGSTTEAFF. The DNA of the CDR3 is TGTGCCAGTACCCGGGGGCAGGGCTCAACGACTGAAGCTTTCTTT.

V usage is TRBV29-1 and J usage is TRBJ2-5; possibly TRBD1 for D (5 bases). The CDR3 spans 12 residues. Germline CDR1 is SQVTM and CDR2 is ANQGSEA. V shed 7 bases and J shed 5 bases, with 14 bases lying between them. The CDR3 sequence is CSAGIGMETQYF. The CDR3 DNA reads TGCAGCGCAGGGATTGGGATGGAGACCCAGTACTTC.

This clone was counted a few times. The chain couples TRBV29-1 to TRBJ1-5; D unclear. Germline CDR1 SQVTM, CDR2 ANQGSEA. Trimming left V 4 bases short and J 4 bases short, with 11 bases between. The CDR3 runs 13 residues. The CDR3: CSVGGTTNQPQHF. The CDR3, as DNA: TGCAGCGTTGGCGGAACAACAAATCAGCCCCAGCATTTT.

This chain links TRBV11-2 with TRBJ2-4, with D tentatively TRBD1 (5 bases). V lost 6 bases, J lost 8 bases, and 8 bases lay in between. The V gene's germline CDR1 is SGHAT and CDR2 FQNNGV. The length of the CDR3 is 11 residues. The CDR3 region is CASSTRDIQYF. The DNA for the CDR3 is TGTGCCAGCAGTACCAGGGACATTCAGTACTTC.

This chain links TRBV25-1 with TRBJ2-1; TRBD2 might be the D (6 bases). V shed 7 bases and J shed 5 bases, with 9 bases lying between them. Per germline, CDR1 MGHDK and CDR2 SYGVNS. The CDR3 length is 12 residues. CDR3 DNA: TGTGCCAGCAAACTAGCACACAATGAGCAGTTCTTC. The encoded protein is CASKLAHNEQFF. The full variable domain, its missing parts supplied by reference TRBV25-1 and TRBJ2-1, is EADIYQTPRYLVIGTGKKITLECSQTMGHDKMYWYQQDPGMELHLIHYSYGVNSTEKGDLSSESTVSRIRTEHFPLTLESARPSHTSQYLCASKLAHNEQFFGPGTRLTVL.

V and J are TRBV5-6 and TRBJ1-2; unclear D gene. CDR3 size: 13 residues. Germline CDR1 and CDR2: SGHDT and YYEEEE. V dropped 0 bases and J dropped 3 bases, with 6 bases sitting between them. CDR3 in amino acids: CASSLGYHYGYTF. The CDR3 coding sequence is TGTGCCAGCAGCTTGGGTTACCACTATGGCTACACCTTC.

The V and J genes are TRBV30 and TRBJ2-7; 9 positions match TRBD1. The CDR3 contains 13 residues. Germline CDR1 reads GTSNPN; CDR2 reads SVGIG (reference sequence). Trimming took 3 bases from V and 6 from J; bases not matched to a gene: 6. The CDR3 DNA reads TGTGCCTGGAGCTACGGGACAGGGCGCGAGCAGTACTTC. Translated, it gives CAWSYGTGREQYF.

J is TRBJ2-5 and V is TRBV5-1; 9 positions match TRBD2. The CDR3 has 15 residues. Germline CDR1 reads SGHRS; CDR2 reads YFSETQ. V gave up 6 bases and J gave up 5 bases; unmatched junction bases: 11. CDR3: CASTPGLALGETQYF. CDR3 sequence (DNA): TGCGCCAGCACCCCGGGACTAGCCTTGGGGGAGACCCAGTACTTC.

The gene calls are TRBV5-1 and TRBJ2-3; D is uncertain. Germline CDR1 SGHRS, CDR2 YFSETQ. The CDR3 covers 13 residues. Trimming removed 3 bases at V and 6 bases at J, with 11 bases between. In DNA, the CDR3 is TGCGCCAGCAGCTCCCAGAGACGGGATACGCAGTATTTT. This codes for CASSSQRRDTQYF.

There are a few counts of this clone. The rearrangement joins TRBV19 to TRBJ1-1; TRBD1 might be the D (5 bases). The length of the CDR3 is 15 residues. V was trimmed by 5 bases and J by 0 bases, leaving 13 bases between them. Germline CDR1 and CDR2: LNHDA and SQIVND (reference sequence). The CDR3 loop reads CASSPRQMMNTEAFF. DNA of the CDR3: TGTGCCAGTAGTCCTAGACAGATGATGAACACTGAAGCTTTCTTT.